These 30 T cell receptor beta chains originate from one sample sequenced in a study of monozygotic twins with inflammatory bowel disease. TCRdb reprocessed the 5' RACE reads; each CDR3 protein has one entry and no DNA is given. In all, the sample yields approximately 160,000 distinct CDR3 sequences. The sample consisted of blood. The receptor set was obtained from a human donor with ulcerative colitis or Crohn's disease, or a healthy co-twin of an affected twin (not recorded which).

The chain combines TRBV6-5 with TRBJ2-7; without DNA, the TCRdb call of TRBD2 cannot be checked. Per the germline V gene, CDR1 is MNHEY and CDR2 is SVGAGI. The CDR3 has 13 amino acids. The CDR3 loop reads CASSLFLGHEQYF.

The chain joins TRBV6-6 to TRBJ1-1; with no DNA, the TCRdb D assignment of TRBD1 cannot be verified. Germline V lookup: CDR1 MNHNY, CDR2 SVGAGI (reference sequence). This CDR3 contains 14 residues. This chain's CDR3 is CASRVGTANTEAFF.

The chain is built from TRBV24-1 and TRBJ2-5; the D call of TRBD1 rests on TCRdb alone, since no DNA is present to check it. The CDR3 consists of 16 residues. CDR1 and CDR2 (germline): KGHDR, SFDVKD. The CDR3 protein is CATSDPTTGTEETQYF.

The chain has TRBV19 and TRBJ1-1; TCRdb's D call, TRBD1, is unchecked because there is no DNA. CDR3 length equals 14 residues. The germline gives CDR1 LNHDA, CDR2 SQIVND (reference sequence). CDR3 protein: CASSLGAVNTEAFF.

This sequence joins TRBV4-1 and TRBJ2-1; TCRdb designates TRBD2, a call that cannot be tested without DNA. The CDR3 contains 17 residues. In germline, CDR1 is MGHRA, CDR2 YSYEKL. CDR3: CASSQVFGRDFYNEQFF.

The J gene is TRBJ1-5, the V gene TRBV12-3 or TRBV12-4. CDR3 length: 14 amino acids. The CDR3 reads CASSESAGRQPQHF.

V gene TRBV6-1 combines with J gene TRBJ2-7; TCRdb selects TRBD2, and the lack of DNA leaves this call unchecked. CDR1 MNHNS and CDR2 SASEGT come from the germline V gene. The CDR3 consists of 14 residues. CDR3 loop: CASFAGLRAYEQYF.

This chain connects TRBV21-1 to TRBJ1-1. TRBV21-1 counts as a pseudogene. The CDR3 is made up of 19 amino acids. The CDR3 protein is CASSKVLGGGPAPNTEAFF.

This CDR3 reads CASSLEVAGEETQYF. The chain joins TRBV5-6 to TRBJ2-5; checking the TCRdb D call of TRBD2 is not possible without DNA. Germline V gene lookup returns CDR1 SGHDT and CDR2 YYEEEE. The CDR3 length is 15 residues.

The rearrangement joins TRBV7-3 to TRBJ2-1; the TCRdb D gene call, TRBD1, has no DNA to confirm it. The CDR3 totals 13 residues. Germline CDR1 SGHTA, CDR2 FQGTGA. The CDR3 spells CASSKGVSNEQFF.

J is TRBJ2-3 and V is TRBV2; TCRdb proposes TRBD2, but this gene call is untestable without DNA. In germline, CDR1 is SNHLY, CDR2 FYNNEI. The CDR3 is 15 residues long. The CDR3 sequence is CASSEEGRAKDTQYF.

The V call is TRBV7-6, the J call TRBJ2-7; TCRdb's D gene call, TRBD1, goes unchecked for lack of DNA. The germline CDR1 and CDR2 sequences are SGHVS and FNYEAQ. The CDR3 contains 13 residues. CDR3 amino acids: CASSLGLGDEQYF.

CDR3 sequence reads: CASSLSASYNEQFF. The chain couples TRBV12-3 or TRBV12-4 to TRBJ2-1. The CDR3 has 14 residues.

The V and J genes are TRBV29-1 and TRBJ1-4; TCRdb lists TRBD1, though no DNA is available to test this call. CDR3 length equals 13 residues. CDR1 SQVTM and CDR2 ANQGSEA come from the germline V gene. CDR3 amino acids: CSAPGGPNEKLFF.

The chain carries TRBV7-2 and TRBJ2-7; TCRdb indicates TRBD2, and absent DNA this call remains unverified. CDR1 is SGHTA, CDR2 FQGNSA, per germline. The CDR3 is 16 amino acids. CDR3 region: CASSFGGLAGNYEQYF.

The chain links TRBV2 to TRBJ2-1; the TCRdb D gene call, TRBD1, has no DNA to confirm it. Germline CDR1 and CDR2: SNHLY and FYNNEI. The CDR3 contains 15 residues. CDR3: CASRRGGTGFVVQFF. Full variable domain (missing parts from reference TRBV2 and TRBJ2-1): EPEVTQTPSHQVTQMGQEVILRCVPISNHLYFYWYRQILGQKVEFLVSFYNNEISEKSEIFDDQFSVERPDGSNFTLKIRSTKLEDSAMYFCASRRGGTGFVVQFFGPGTRLTVL.

The genes are TRBV7-6 and TRBJ2-1. The V gene's germline CDR1 is SGHVS and CDR2 FNYEAQ. The CDR3 sequence is 13 residues long. The CDR3: CASSLSTYNEQFF.

This chain connects TRBV28 to TRBJ2-7; TCRdb's D call of TRBD2 is untestable without DNA. CDR3 length equals 14 residues. The germline V gene has CDR1 MDHEN and CDR2 SYDVKM. CDR3 residues: CASRNSGRVYEQYF.

CDR3 protein: CASSKETGGGTGELFF. The genes are TRBV18 and TRBJ2-2; TCRdb picks TRBD1, but there is no DNA to check that call. Germline V CDR1 and CDR2: KGHSH, LQKENI. The CDR3 length is 16 residues.

The chain joins TRBV7-2 to TRBJ1-2. Per germline, CDR1 SGHTA and CDR2 FQGNSA. This CDR3 region has 13 residues. CDR3 protein: CASSLGSLYGYTF.

The rearrangement links TRBV27 to TRBJ1-2; TCRdb calls TRBD1, which cannot be checked without DNA. This CDR3 comprises 15 residues. Germline V gene sequence: CDR1 MNHEY, CDR2 SMNVEV (reference sequence). This CDR3 is CASSSKADRGQGYTF.

This chain joins TRBV20-1 and TRBJ2-5; TCRdb gives TRBD1 as the D gene, but with no DNA this cannot be confirmed. CDR3 size: 12 residues. CDR1 DFQATT and CDR2 SNEGSKA come from the germline V gene (reference sequence). The CDR3 here is CSAEGRGFTQYF.

This chain's CDR3 is CASRTSGSSNEQFF. The chain uses TRBV5-1 and TRBJ2-1; TCRdb returns TRBD2, unconfirmable since there is no DNA. Germline CDR1 and CDR2: SGHRS and YFSETQ. There are 14 residues in the CDR3.

The CDR3 sequence: CASSLYTVEAFF. V usage is TRBV7-2 and J usage is TRBJ1-1. Germline loops: CDR1 SGHTA, CDR2 FQGNSA. CDR3 length: 12 residues.

The V call is TRBV25-1, the J call TRBJ2-7; without DNA, the TCRdb call of TRBD1 cannot be checked. This CDR3 is 13 amino acids long. CDR1 is MGHDK and CDR2 is SYGVNS in the germline V gene. The CDR3: CASSEGDSVKQYF.

The chain employs TRBV7-2 and TRBJ1-5. The CDR3 is made up of 14 amino acids. CDR1 and CDR2 (germline): SGHTA, FQGNSA. The CDR3 loop is CASSPFAWDQPQHF. Looking up the rest from reference TRBV7-2 and TRBJ1-5 gives the full variable domain: GAGVSQSPSNKVTEKGKDVELRCDPISGHTALYWYRQSLGQGLEFLIYFQGNSAPDKSGLPSDRFSAERTGGSVSTLTIQRTQQEDSAVYLCASSPFAWDQPQHFGDGTRLSIL.

This chain connects TRBV4-2 to TRBJ2-2; lacking DNA, the TRBD2 call made by TCRdb goes unchecked. The germline V gene encodes CDR1 LGHNA and CDR2 YNFKEQ. The CDR3 has 14 amino acids. CDR3 region: CASSPGSLAGELFF.

V gene TRBV7-2 combines with J gene TRBJ1-2; TCRdb proposes TRBD1, but this gene call is untestable without DNA. This CDR3 is built from 15 residues. Germline CDR1 and CDR2: SGHTA and FQGNSA. The CDR3 sequence is CASSLPDRGLYRYTF.

This chain links TRBV10-1 with TRBJ1-5. The CDR3 extends over 14 amino acids. Germline V gene lookup returns CDR1 WNHNN and CDR2 SYGVQD (reference sequence). The CDR3 region is CASSEFSEGQPQHF.

The J gene is TRBJ1-1, the V gene TRBV20-1; the TCRdb D gene call, TRBD1, has no DNA to confirm it. This CDR3 has 12 residues. CDR1 DFQATT and CDR2 SNEGSKA come from the germline V gene (reference sequence). The CDR3 region is CRGQGGVVEAFF.